This T cell receptor beta chain was obtained from a study of cytomegalovirus exposure and HLA in healthy donors. General study findings and limits: Roughly uniform sequencing depth across donors was assumed, possibly incorrectly. A list of approximately 160 TCR beta chains associated with cytomegalovirus was given.

V was clipped by 4 bases and J by 6 bases, with 13 bases between them. The CDR3 length is 13 residues. CDR1 is MNHEY, CDR2 SMNVEV, per germline (reference sequence). Notes on this clone: Antigen: not known.

PCR involved 60 Vbeta and 13 Jbeta primers. The protocol was immunoSEQ multiplex PCR, while the TCRdb copy is restricted to in-frame clones and leaves out a portion. The data hold fewer than 200,000 clones, with 79% observed a single time. The sequence was obtained from a woman aged 35 to 49 in good health and CMV-seronegative. V is TRBV27 and J is TRBJ2-7; D uncertain. The sequencing sample was made of PBMCs. In DNA form, the CDR3 reads TGTGCCAGCAGTTCTACCCCCTTAGCCGAGCAGTACTTC. The encoded protein is CASSSTPLAEQYF.